Listed below are T cell receptor beta chains from one sample, sequenced in a study of cytomegalovirus exposure and HLA in healthy donors. Sequencing used immunoSEQ multiplex PCR; TCRdb keeps in-frame clones, though not all of them. The repertoire holds approximately 160,000 clones, with around 81% as singletons. Material for sequencing was PBMCs. The receptors were gathered from a man aged 25-45 years in good health and CMV-seropositive. Each CDR3 is given with its conserved first and last residue. D genes are given only for firm matches. Expanded clones are given a class, and other clones once, few, many or no size at all.

CASSQGGQQPQHF | TGCGCCAGCAGCCAAGGGGGACAACAGCCCCAGCATTTT | NA | NA | TRBJ1-5 | TRBV4-3
CASSFVERAPYEQYF | TGTGCCAGCAGTTTTGTAGAGCGGGCGCCCTACGAGCAGTACTTC | NA | NA | TRBJ2-7 | TRBV7-9
CASSLDRGANSGANVLTF | TGTGCCAGCAGCTTAGATCGGGGGGCTAACTCTGGGGCCAACGTCCTGACTTTC | NA | NA | TRBJ2-6 | TRBV11-3
CASSPRDRDYGYTF | TGTGCCAGCAGTCCCCGGGACAGAGACTATGGCTACACCTTC | TRBD1 | NA | TRBJ1-2 | TRBV6-1
CASSLAGGLYEQYF | TGTGCCAGCAGCCTAGCGGGGGGGCTTTACGAGCAGTACTTC | TRBD2 | NA | TRBJ2-7 | TRBV5-6
CASSLVSGEETQYF | TGCGCCAGCAGCCTCGTTTCGGGGGAAGAGACCCAGTACTTC | NA | NA | TRBJ2-5 | TRBV4-1
CASSPDRVDTQYF | TGCGCCAGCAGCCCAGACCGGGTAGATACGCAGTATTTT | NA | NA | TRBJ2-3 | TRBV4-1
CASSLEGGSILYEQYF | TGTGCCAGCAGCTTAGAAGGGGGTAGTATCCTCTACGAGCAGTACTTC | NA | NA | TRBJ2-7 | TRBV7-2
CASSFRDSGFYGYTF | TGTGCCAGCAGTTTCAGGGACAGCGGCTTCTATGGCTACACCTTC | TRBD1 | NA | TRBJ1-2 | TRBV27
CASSQGTANTGELFF | TGCGCCAGCAGCCAAGGGACAGCGAACACCGGGGAGCTGTTTTTT | NA | NA | TRBJ2-2 | TRBV4-1
CASSPDLSVQQFF | TGTGCCAGCTCGCCCGATCTTAGTGTCCAGCAGTTCTTC | NA | NA | TRBJ2-1 | TRBV18
CASSQDRARWGQPQHF | TGTGCCAGCAGCCAGGACAGGGCGAGGTGGGGGCAGCCCCAGCATTTT | TRBD1 | few | TRBJ1-5 | TRBV5-8
CASRTGTPLSTDTQYF | TGTGCCAGCAGGACCGGGACACCCCTTAGCACAGATACGCAGTATTTT | NA | once | TRBJ2-3 | TRBV5-4
CASSTGYYEQYF | TGTGCCAGCAGCACAGGGTACTACGAGCAGTACTTC | NA | NA | TRBJ2-7 | TRBV7-9
CASSEPPTGTEAFF | TGTGCCAGCAGCGAACCACCGACAGGCACTGAAGCTTTCTTT | NA | NA | TRBJ1-1 | TRBV7-9
CASSVGRLNQPQHF | TGTGCCAGCAGCGTAGGCAGGCTCAATCAGCCCCAGCATTTT | NA | NA | TRBJ1-5 | TRBV9
CASRDSNTGELFF | TGCGCCAGCAGGGACAGCAACACCGGGGAGCTGTTTTTT | NA | NA | TRBJ2-2 | TRBV5-1
CASSLGLAGSHEQYF | TGTGCCAGCAGCTTAGGCTTAGCGGGGTCTCACGAGCAGTACTTC | TRBD2 | NA | TRBJ2-7 | TRBV7-2
CASSLTGAGYTF | TGTGCCAGCAGCTTAACAGGGGCCGGCTACACCTTC | TRBD1 | few | TRBJ1-2 | TRBV7-9
CASSGDQGQGTWGVEAFF | TGCGCCAGCAGCGGGGATCAGGGCCAGGGGACGTGGGGCGTTGAAGCTTTCTTT | NA | NA | TRBJ1-1 | TRBV5-1
CASSQGWEGPYEQYF | TGCGCCAGCAGCCAAGGATGGGAGGGCCCTTACGAGCAGTACTTC | TRBD2 | NA | TRBJ2-7 | TRBV4-3
CASSKDRGGPNQPQHF | TGTGCCAGCAGTAAAGACAGGGGCGGTCCCAATCAGCCCCAGCATTTT | TRBD1 | NA | TRBJ1-5 | TRBV7-6
CASSLVTGPLTAGELFF | TGTGCCAGCAGCTTAGTGACAGGGCCCCTTACCGCAGGGGAGCTGTTTTTT | TRBD1 | NA | TRBJ2-2 | TRBV13
CASSQRDPSEQYF | TGTGCCAGCAGCCAGAGAGACCCTAGCGAGCAGTACTTC | NA | NA | TRBJ2-7 | TRBV6-6
CASSTTGYNQPQHF | TGTGCCAGTAGTACGACAGGATATAATCAGCCCCAGCATTTT | NA | NA | TRBJ1-5 | TRBV19
CASSSTGPGNQPQHF | TGTGCCAGCAGCTCAACAGGGCCCGGCAATCAGCCCCAGCATTTT | NA | NA | TRBJ1-5 | TRBV7-9
CASSFPTGTGDPYEQYF | TGTGCCAGCAGCTTCCCAACCGGGACAGGGGACCCCTACGAGCAGTACTTC | TRBD1 | NA | TRBJ2-7 | TRBV7-8
CAWSIQAETQYF | TGTGCCTGGAGTATACAAGCGGAGACCCAGTACTTC | NA | NA | TRBJ2-5 | TRBV30
CAWSGASGANVLTF | TGTGCCTGGAGTGGAGCGTCCGGGGCCAACGTCCTGACTTTC | NA | NA | TRBJ2-6 | TRBV30